The clone carrying this TCR beta chain was observed many times. What it binds is unknown. V was cut by 0 bases and J by 4 bases, with 18 bases left in between. This CDR3 has 16 amino acids. Germline V CDR1 and CDR2: DFQATT, SNEGSKA (reference sequence). Amplifying from RNA transcripts, the study obtained TCR beta CDR3 regions. Investigators did first-round RT-PCR with HTBI primers, then second-round multiplex PCR. TCRdb independently ran MiXCR on the multiplex PCR reads; one entry per CDR3 protein. The sample has about 370,000 distinct CDR3 sequences; roughly 17% are singletons. These data come from a study of Graves' ophthalmopathy and Graves' hyperthyroidism. Only newly diagnosed hyperthyroidism patients aged 18 to 65, with under 2 months' duration, were enrolled. The authors used Ficoll-Paque density gradient centrifugation to separate PBMCs. The input was approximately 9.3 ml of fresh peripheral blood.

General study results and limits: Blood was where most expanded thyroid clonotypes above 0.001 frequency also turned up. It was with 70.59% sensitivity and approximately 72% specificity that the model predicted ophthalmopathy progression.

Sequenced material: peripheral blood. The chain couples TRBV20-1 to TRBJ1-1, with no clear D. This clonotype was obtained from an adult woman with stable Graves' hyperthyroidism. CDR3 DNA sequence: TGCAGTGCTAGAGAATCTGAGATCGGGCGTGGCACTGAAGCTTTCTTT. This encodes CSARESEIGRGTEAFF.